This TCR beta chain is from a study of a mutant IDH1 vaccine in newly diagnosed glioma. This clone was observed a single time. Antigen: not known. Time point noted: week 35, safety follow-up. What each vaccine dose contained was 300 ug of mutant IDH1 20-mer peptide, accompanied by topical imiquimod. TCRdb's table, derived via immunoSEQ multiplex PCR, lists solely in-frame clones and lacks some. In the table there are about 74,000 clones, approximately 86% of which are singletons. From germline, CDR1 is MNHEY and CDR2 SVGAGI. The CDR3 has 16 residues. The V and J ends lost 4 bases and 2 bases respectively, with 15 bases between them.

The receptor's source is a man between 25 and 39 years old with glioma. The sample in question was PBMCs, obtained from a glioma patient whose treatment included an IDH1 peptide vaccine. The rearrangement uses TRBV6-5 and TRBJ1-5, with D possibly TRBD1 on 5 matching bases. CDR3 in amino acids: CASSSSRVLGNQPQHF. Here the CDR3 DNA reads TGTGCCAGCAGTTCCTCCAGGGTCCTGGGCAATCAGCCCCAGCATTTT.